This T cell receptor beta chain comes out of a study of cytomegalovirus exposure and HLA in healthy donors. As regards this clone: The antigen remains unidentified.

Assay used: immunoSEQ multiplex PCR; TCRdb lists only in-frame clones, some missing. Of 75,000 to 95,000 clones in the sample, roughly 96% were seen once. Findings of the study overall: The study flagged approximately 180 TCR beta chains as cytomegalovirus-associated. Despite most TCR sequences being rare, some public TCRs occurred in many donors.

The V and J ends lost 5 bases and 3 bases respectively, with 11 bases between them. The CDR3 loop spans 13 amino acids. The germline CDR1 and CDR2 sequences are SGHNT and YENEEA. This chain links TRBV11-3 with TRBJ2-7; D remains unclear. Sample: PBMCs. This TCR was recovered from a man younger than 35 in good health and CMV-seronegative. CDR3: CASSDRRDYEQYV. The CDR3 region has the DNA TGTGCCAGCAGCGACCGAAGAGACTACGAGCAGTACGTC.